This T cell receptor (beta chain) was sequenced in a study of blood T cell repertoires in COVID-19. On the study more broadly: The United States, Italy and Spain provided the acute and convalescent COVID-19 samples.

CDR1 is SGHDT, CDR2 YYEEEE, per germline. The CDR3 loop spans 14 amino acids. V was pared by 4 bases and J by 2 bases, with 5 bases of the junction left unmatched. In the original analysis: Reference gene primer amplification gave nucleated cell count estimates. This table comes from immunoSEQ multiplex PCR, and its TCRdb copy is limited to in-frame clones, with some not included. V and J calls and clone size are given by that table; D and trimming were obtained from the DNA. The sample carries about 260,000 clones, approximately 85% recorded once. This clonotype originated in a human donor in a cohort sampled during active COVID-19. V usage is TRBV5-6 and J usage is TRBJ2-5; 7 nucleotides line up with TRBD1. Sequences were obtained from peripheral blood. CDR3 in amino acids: CASSRTTGQETQYF. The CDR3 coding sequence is TGTGCCAGCAGCCGGACGACAGGGCAAGAGACCCAGTACTTC.